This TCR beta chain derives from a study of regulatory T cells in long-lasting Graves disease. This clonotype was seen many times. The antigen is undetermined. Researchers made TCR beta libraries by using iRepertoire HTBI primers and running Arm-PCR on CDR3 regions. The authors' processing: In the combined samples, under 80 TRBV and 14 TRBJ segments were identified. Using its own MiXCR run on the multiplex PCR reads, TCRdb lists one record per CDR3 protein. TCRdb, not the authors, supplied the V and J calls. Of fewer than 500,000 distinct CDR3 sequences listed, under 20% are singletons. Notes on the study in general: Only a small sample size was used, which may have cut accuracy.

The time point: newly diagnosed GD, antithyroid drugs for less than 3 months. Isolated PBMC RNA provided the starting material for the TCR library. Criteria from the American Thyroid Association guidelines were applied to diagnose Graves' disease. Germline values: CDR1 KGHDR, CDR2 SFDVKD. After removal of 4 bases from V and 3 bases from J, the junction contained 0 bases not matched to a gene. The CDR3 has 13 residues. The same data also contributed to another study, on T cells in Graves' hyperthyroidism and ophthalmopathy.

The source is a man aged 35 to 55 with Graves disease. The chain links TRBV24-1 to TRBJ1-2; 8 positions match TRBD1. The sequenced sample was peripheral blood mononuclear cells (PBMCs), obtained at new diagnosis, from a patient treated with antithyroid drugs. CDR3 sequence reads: CATSEQGDYGYTF. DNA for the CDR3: TGTGCCACCAGTGAACAGGGGGACTATGGCTACACCTTC.